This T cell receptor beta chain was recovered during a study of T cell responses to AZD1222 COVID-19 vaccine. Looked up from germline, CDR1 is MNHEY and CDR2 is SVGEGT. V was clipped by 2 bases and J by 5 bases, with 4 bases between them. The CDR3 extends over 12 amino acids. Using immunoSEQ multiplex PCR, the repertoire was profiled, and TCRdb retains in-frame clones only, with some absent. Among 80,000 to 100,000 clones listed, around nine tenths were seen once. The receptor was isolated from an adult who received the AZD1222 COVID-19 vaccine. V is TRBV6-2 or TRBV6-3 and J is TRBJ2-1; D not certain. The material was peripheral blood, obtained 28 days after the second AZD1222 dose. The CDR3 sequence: CASSYGHNEQFF. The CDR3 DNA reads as TGTGCCAGCAGTTACGGGCACAATGAGCAGTTCTTC.